The clone carrying this T cell receptor beta chain was counted only a few times. This CDR3 is built from 13 residues. J was trimmed by 5 bases and V by 0 bases; bases with no gene match: 1. Germline-derived CDR1 and CDR2 are GTSNPN and SVGIG (reference sequence). Patients aged 18 to 65 with hyperthyroidism were newly diagnosed, with duration under 2 months. The entry originates in a study of T cells in Graves' hyperthyroidism and ophthalmopathy. Template material for amplifying TCR beta CDR3 regions consisted of RNA transcripts. First-round RT-PCR with HTBI primers amplified the TCR CDR3 region. TCRdb passed the multiplex PCR reads through MiXCR, listing each CDR3 protein once. The sample holds hundreds of thousands of distinct CDR3 sequences, around 16% seen once.

V is TRBV30 and J is TRBJ2-7; 10 nucleotides agree with TRBD2. This sequence originates from a woman between 25 and 40 years old with Graves' hyperthyroidism. Sequenced sample: blood. The CDR3 loop is CAWSVLAGNEQYF. CDR3 bases: TGTGCCTGGAGTGTACTAGCGGGAAACGAGCAGTACTTC. The whole variable domain, remainder taken from reference TRBV30 and TRBJ2-7, is SQTIHQWPATLVQPVGSPLSLECTVEGTSNPNLYWYRQAAGRGLQLLFYSVGIGQISSEVPQNLSASRPQDRQFILSSKKLLLSDSGFYLCAWSVLAGNEQYFGPGTRLTVT.